This passage covers 17 T cell receptor beta chains from one sample sequenced in a study of cytomegalovirus exposure and HLA in healthy donors. In the PCR, 60 Vbeta and 13 Jbeta primers were used. Libraries were prepared by immunoSEQ multiplex PCR; TCRdb keeps only in-frame clonotypes and omits some of them. The repertoire includes tens of thousands of clones, 73% of them detected once, and roughly 5.5% sits in the top ten. Input material: PBMCs. Receptor source: a middle-aged man in good health and CMV-seronegative.

This clone was counted a single time. This chain links TRBV19 with TRBJ2-5; 10 bases map to TRBD2. Germline V CDR1 and CDR2: LNHDA, SQIVND (reference sequence). Losses at the gene ends were 6 bases for V and 0 bases for J; bases not matched to a gene: 4. The CDR3 is 15 residues long. The CDR3 DNA is TGTGCCAGTAGCTCGACTAGCGGGTACCAAGAGACCCAGTACTTC. Translation gives CASSSTSGYQETQYF.

This clone occurred a few times. The CDR3 DNA sequence: TGTGCCAGCAGCCCAACCGGGGGGCAGGGCCGGTACAATGAGCAGTTCTTC. It translates to CASSPTGGQGRYNEQFF. The V call is TRBV7-9, the J call TRBJ2-1; D may be TRBD2 (7 bases). With 5 bases removed from V and 4 bases from J, the gap between germline ends came to 21 bases. Germline CDR1 and CDR2: SEHNR and FQNEAQ (reference sequence). This CDR3 contains 17 residues.

This chain uses TRBV2 with TRBJ2-7; 8 bases agree with TRBD2. Germline CDR1 reads SNHLY; CDR2 reads FYNNEI. This CDR3 contains 15 residues. The V and J ends lost 3 bases and 0 bases, in that order; junction bases with no gene match: 4. CDR3 in amino acids: CASSDTGGGSYEQYF. The DNA for the CDR3 is TGTGCCAGCAGTGATACCGGGGGGGGCTCCTACGAGCAGTACTTC. The entire variable domain, with the rest obtained from reference TRBV2 and TRBJ2-7, is as follows: EPEVTQTPSHQVTQMGQEVILRCVPISNHLYFYWYRQILGQKVEFLVSFYNNEISEKSEIFDDQFSVERPDGSNFTLKIRSTKLEDSAMYFCASSDTGGGSYEQYFGPGTRLTVT.

This chain joins TRBV6-1 and TRBJ2-3; 8 positions agree with TRBD2. The germline V gene encodes CDR1 MNHNS and CDR2 SASEGT. J lost 5 bases, V lost 3 bases, and 10 bases had no gene match. This CDR3 has 16 residues. The CDR3 reads CASSDSGGARVDTQYF. As DNA, the CDR3 is TGTGCCAGCAGTGATTCCGGGGGGGCCCGGGTAGATACGCAGTATTTT.

The chain employs TRBV10-3 and TRBJ2-2, with a weak D call TRBD1 (5 bases). Deletions cut 7 bases from V and 3 bases from J, with 6 bases between. Germline assignment: CDR1 ENHRY and CDR2 SYGVKD. The CDR3 totals 12 residues. This CDR3 is CAITRDTGELFF. The CDR3 bases are TGTGCCATCACCAGGGACACCGGGGAGCTGTTTTTT.

CDR3 in amino acids: CASSLGQGPAIGGNTIYF. CDR3 coding DNA: TGTGCCAGCAGCTTGGGCCAGGGCCCTGCCATTGGGGGAAACACCATATATTTT. The chain recombines TRBV7-9 with TRBJ1-3, with D maybe TRBD1 (5 bases). Trimming stripped 3 bases from V and 4 bases from J, with 22 bases between. CDR3 size: 18 residues. CDR1 SEHNR and CDR2 FQNEAQ come from the germline V gene (reference sequence).

This clone was observed a single time. This chain uses TRBV10-3 with TRBJ2-3; TRBD2 matches at 7 bases. The ends lost 6 bases at V and 4 bases at J; junction bases unmatched: 7. The germline V gene encodes CDR1 ENHRY and CDR2 SYGVKD. This CDR3 has 14 residues. CDR3 coding DNA: TGTGCCATCAGACCTCTAGCGGCCCCAGATACGCAGTATTTT. It is translated as CAIRPLAAPDTQYF.

CDR3 protein: CASSYSGTSNTEAFF. CDR3 DNA sequence: TGTGCCAGCAGTTACTCCGGGACATCGAACACTGAAGCTTTCTTT. The V call is TRBV6-5, the J call TRBJ1-1; possible D gene TRBD1, 6 bases. Germline V lookup: CDR1 MNHEY, CDR2 SVGAGI. The CDR3 loop spans 15 amino acids. Between the trimmed V and J ends, which lost 0 bases and 1 base, there was a span of 9 bases.

The sample holds a few counts of this clone. The rearrangement joins TRBV5-6 to TRBJ2-2; 13 nucleotides align to TRBD2. The V and J ends lost 3 bases and 4 bases, in that order; junction bases with no gene match: 6. The CDR3 consists of 17 residues. Germline CDR1 and CDR2: SGHDT and YYEEEE. DNA for the CDR3: TGTGCCAGCAGCTGGGGACTAGCGGGGACTGGCACCGGGGAGCTGTTTTTT. This sequence encodes CASSWGLAGTGTGELFF.

This clone appeared a single time. The V gene is TRBV10-3, the J gene TRBJ1-5; 7 positions agree with TRBD1. There are 13 residues in the CDR3. Germline assignment: CDR1 ENHRY and CDR2 SYGVKD. With V trimmed by 10 bases and J by 1 base, 4 bases remained unmatched. CDR3 protein: CATNRGSNQPQHF. CDR3 nucleotides: TGTGCCACCAACAGGGGCAGCAATCAGCCCCAGCATTTT.

This clone was detected only once. The V gene is TRBV27, the J gene TRBJ2-7; 11 bases fit TRBD1. J gave up 7 bases and V 6 bases, and 14 bases lay outside the gene matches. The CDR3 has 16 amino acids. Germline V gives CDR1 MNHEY, CDR2 SMNVEV (reference sequence). CDR3 bases: TGTGCCAGCAGCAGTCGACGGGACAGGGGGAAGAGGGAGCAGTACTTC. Its protein product is CASSSRRDRGKREQYF.

This clone was detected once. This chain uses TRBV29-1 with TRBJ2-1, with 10 bases aligning to TRBD2. V lost 7 bases to trimming and J lost 3 bases; unmatched junction nucleotides: 6. From germline, CDR1 is SQVTM and CDR2 ANQGSEA. CDR3 length: 14 residues. CDR3 sequence reads: CSARRTSGYNEQFF. The CDR3 DNA is TGCAGCGCCCGTAGGACTAGCGGCTACAATGAGCAGTTCTTC.

The V call is TRBV11-3, the J call TRBJ2-5, with D possibly being TRBD1 (6 bases). The CDR3 spans 16 residues. Germline lookup yields CDR1 SGHNT and CDR2 YENEEA. Deletions cut 1 base from V and 0 bases from J, with 12 bases between. The DNA of the CDR3 is TGTGCCAGCAGCTTAGGGTCAGGGGACGACCAAGAGACCCAGTACTTC. It translates to CASSLGSGDDQETQYF.

The J gene is TRBJ2-7, the V gene TRBV6-5, with TRBD1 as a possible D gene (5 bases). In germline, CDR1 is MNHEY, CDR2 SVGAGI. Trimming took off 10 bases at V and 3 bases at J, with 13 bases between the two ends. CDR3 length: 12 amino acids. The CDR3 DNA is TGTGCCACCGGGCCTAGGGGCTACGAGCAGTACTTC. Its translation: CATGPRGYEQYF.

This clone was seen a handful of times. This chain links TRBV19 with TRBJ2-7; a possible D gene is TRBD1 (6 bases). CDR3 length: 14 residues. The V end was cut by 6 bases, the J end by 0 bases, with 12 bases between. CDR1 and CDR2 from the germline V gene are LNHDA and SQIVND (reference sequence). The CDR3 DNA is TGTGCCAGTAGCTACAGGGAAAACTCCTACGAGCAGTACTTC. Encoded protein: CASSYRENSYEQYF.

The chain uses TRBV5-4 and TRBJ1-1; a weak D match, TRBD1 (5 bases). The CDR3 runs to 15 residues. Germline values: CDR1 SGHNT, CDR2 YYREEE (reference sequence). Trimming removed 6 bases at V and 0 bases at J, with 15 bases between. The CDR3 loop reads CASTNEGVMNTEAFF. The CDR3 DNA reads as TGTGCCAGCACCAATGAAGGGGTAATGAACACTGAAGCTTTCTTT.

This chain joins TRBV7-2 and TRBJ2-1, with TRBD2 matching 11 bases. This CDR3 is 13 amino acids long. The germline V gene has CDR1 SGHTA and CDR2 FQGNSA. After removal of 3 bases from V and 13 bases from J, the junction contained 5 bases not matched to a gene. CDR3 nucleotide sequence: TGTGCCAGCAGCTTTCAAACTAGCGGGGGCCAGTTCTTC. As protein: CASSFQTSGGQFF.